A selection of T cell receptor beta chains follows, all from one sample in a study of T cell repertoires in cytomegalovirus infection. TCRdb independently ran MiXCR on the reads; one entry per CDR3 protein. The profile covers about 140,000 distinct CDR3 sequences, with 6.5% appearing a single time and 15% to 20% taken by the ten largest. The specimen was PBMCs. Every receptor here comes from a human donor in good health (CMV status not recorded). Some clones in this sample may be carry-over from other donors' samples. Both conserved end residues are part of each CDR3. A D gene is named only where the DNA matches it firmly. Clone sizes are given selectively: once, few, many, or a class where the clone is expanded.

CDR3aa	CDR3nt	j_gene	abundance	d_gene	v_gene
CASSGRDIYGYTF	TGTGCCAGCAGCGGTAGGGATATCTATGGCTACACCTTC	TRBJ1-2	many	.	TRBV7-9
CASRVRTLNTGELFF	TGTGCCAGCAGGGTCCGGACATTGAACACCGGGGAGCTGTTTTTT	TRBJ2-2	many	.	TRBV2
CASSPHTKGGHYEQYF	TGTGCCAGCAGCCCGCATACAAAAGGGGGTCACTACGAGCAGTACTTC	TRBJ2-7	many	.	TRBV14
CASSQASGTYEQYF	TGTGCCAGCAGCCAAGCCTCCGGGACCTACGAGCAGTACTTC	TRBJ2-7	medium-sized	.	TRBV4-2
CASSPGGVTGKETQYF	TGTGCCAGCAGCCCCGGTGGTGTGACAGGGAAAGAGACCCAGTACTTC	TRBJ2-5	many	TRBD1	TRBV11-3
CASSTYRGPSEKLFF	TGTGCCAGCAGCACCTACAGGGGGCCGTCGGAAAAACTGTTTTTT	TRBJ1-4	many	TRBD1	TRBV7-2
CASSPSGRDTYEQYF	TGTGCCAGCTCACCATCCGGACGGGATACCTACGAGCAGTACTTC	TRBJ2-7	few	.	TRBV18
CATSDRHDYEQYF	TGTGCCACCAGTGACAGGCACGACTACGAGCAGTACTTC	TRBJ2-7	many	.	TRBV24-1
CAIGGLDEQFF	TGTGCCATCGGGGGTTTAGATGAGCAGTTCTTC	TRBJ2-1	many	.	TRBV10-3
CASSLFRGYYEQYF	TGTGCCAGCAGTTTGTTCCGGGGGTATTACGAGCAGTACTTC	TRBJ2-7	many	.	TRBV12-3/TRBV12-4
CSVDPEVEDTQYF	TGCAGCGTTGACCCCGAAGTGGAAGATACGCAGTATTTT	TRBJ2-3	few	.	TRBV29-1
CASRQGWVNTEAFF	TGTGCCAGTAGGCAGGGATGGGTGAACACTGAAGCTTTCTTT	TRBJ1-1	many	.	TRBV19
CASSQAPLDRREAFF	TGCGCCAGCAGCCAAGCCCCGCTGGATCGCAGGGAAGCTTTCTTT	TRBJ1-1	.	.	TRBV4-1
CSVVGTKSGEAFF	TGCAGCGTTGTGGGGACGAAATCAGGTGAAGCTTTCTTT	TRBJ1-1	many	.	TRBV29-1
CASSYSRVGGGAGETQYF	TGTGCCAGCAGTTACTCGAGAGTTGGCGGGGGGGCAGGAGAGACCCAGTACTTC	TRBJ2-5	many	TRBD2	TRBV6-5
CASSVGPSSYNEQFF	TGTGCCAGCAGTGTGGGCCCGAGCTCCTACAATGAGCAGTTCTTC	TRBJ2-1	many	.	TRBV7-2
CAWSLRGADEQYF	TGTGCCTGGAGTCTTCGGGGGGCCGACGAGCAGTACTTC	TRBJ2-7	few	.	TRBV30
CASSLGRGPNNEQFF	TGTGCCAGCTCATTGGGGCGGGGGCCAAACAATGAGCAGTTCTTC	TRBJ2-1	.	.	TRBV12-3/TRBV12-4
CASSLADWTGSYEQYF	TGTGCCAGCAGCTTAGCTGATTGGACAGGGTCCTACGAGCAGTACTTC	TRBJ2-7	many	TRBD1	TRBV7-4
CASRGLAGGTSYEQYF	TGTGCCAGCAGGGGACTAGCGGGGGGCACCTCCTACGAGCAGTACTTC	TRBJ2-7	many	TRBD2	TRBV27
CASSSQKSFSMNTEAFF	TGTGCCAGCAGTTCACAAAAATCCTTTTCCATGAACACTGAAGCTTTCTTT	TRBJ1-1	few	.	TRBV6-5
CASSFGTGGDEQYF	TGTGCCAGCAGCTTCGGGACAGGAGGGGACGAGCAGTACTTC	TRBJ2-7	many	TRBD1	TRBV7-2
CASSFTGEHTEAFF	TGTGCCAGCAGCTTCACAGGGGAACACACTGAAGCTTTCTTT	TRBJ1-1	.	TRBD1	TRBV5-6
CSAEGGNYGYTF	TGCAGCGCCGAAGGGGGGAACTATGGCTACACCTTC	TRBJ1-2	few	.	TRBV29-1
CASSQDRTGGFEAFF	TGCGCCAGCAGCCAGGACCGGACAGGGGGCTTTGAAGCTTTCTTT	TRBJ1-1	many	TRBD1	TRBV4-3
CSAYTGLGEVTQYF	TGCAGTGCGTACACGGGACTAGGAGAGGTGACCCAGTACTTC	TRBJ2-5	few	TRBD2	TRBV20-1
CASSRGLADSYEQYF	TGTGCCAGCAGCCGGGGACTAGCGGATTCCTACGAGCAGTACTTC	TRBJ2-7	.	TRBD2	TRBV2
CASSRRQGAEAFF	TGTGCCAGCAGCCGGAGACAGGGTGCTGAAGCTTTCTTT	TRBJ1-1	few	TRBD1	TRBV12-3/TRBV12-4
CASSGTNSGANVLTF	TGTGCCAGCAGCGGAACGAACTCTGGGGCCAACGTCCTGACTTTC	TRBJ2-6	many	.	TRBV7-2
CATSREEANTIYF	TGTGCCACCAGCAGAGAAGAGGCAAACACCATATATTTT	TRBJ1-3	few	.	TRBV15
CASSPGTGPTDTQYF	TGTGCCAGCAGCCCCGGGACAGGTCCCACAGATACGCAGTATTTT	TRBJ2-3	.	TRBD1	TRBV7-2